This T cell receptor (beta chain) is drawn from a study of neurological immune-mediated disorders. In this sample, this clonotype turned up many times. TCRdb called the 5' RACE reads again in MiXCR, with one record for every CDR3 protein. The sample consists of 30,000 or so distinct CDR3 sequences, approximately 4.2% of them appearing once. The germline V gene has CDR1 SGHDT and CDR2 YYEEEE. The CDR3 length is 16 residues. V dropped 1 base and J dropped 2 bases, with 10 bases sitting between them. This chain links TRBV5-6 with TRBJ2-6; D unresolved. The specimen was PBMCs. The clonotype was recovered from a man younger than 35 in good health. Here the CDR3 DNA reads TGTGCCAGCAGCTTGCTCGCCTTCGCTGGGGCCAACGTCCTGACTTTC. Amino acid sequence: CASSLLAFAGANVLTF.